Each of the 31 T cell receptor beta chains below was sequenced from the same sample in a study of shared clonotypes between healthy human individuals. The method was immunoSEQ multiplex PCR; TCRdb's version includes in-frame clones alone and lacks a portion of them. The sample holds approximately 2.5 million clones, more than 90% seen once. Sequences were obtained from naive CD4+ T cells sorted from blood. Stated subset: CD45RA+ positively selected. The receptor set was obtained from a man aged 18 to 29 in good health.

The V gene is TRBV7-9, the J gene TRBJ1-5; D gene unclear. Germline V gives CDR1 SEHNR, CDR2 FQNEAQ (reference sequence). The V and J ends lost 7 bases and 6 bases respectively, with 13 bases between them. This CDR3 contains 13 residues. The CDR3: CASIDGPGQPQHF. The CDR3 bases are TGTGCCAGCATCGACGGACCGGGTCAGCCCCAGCATTTT.

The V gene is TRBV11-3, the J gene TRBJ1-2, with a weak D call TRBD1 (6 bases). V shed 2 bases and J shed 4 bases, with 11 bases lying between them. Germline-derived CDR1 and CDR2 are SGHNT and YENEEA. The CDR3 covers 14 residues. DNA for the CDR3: TGTGCCAGCAGCTTATGGGGAGGGGGCTATGGCTACACCTTC. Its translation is CASSLWGGGYGYTF.

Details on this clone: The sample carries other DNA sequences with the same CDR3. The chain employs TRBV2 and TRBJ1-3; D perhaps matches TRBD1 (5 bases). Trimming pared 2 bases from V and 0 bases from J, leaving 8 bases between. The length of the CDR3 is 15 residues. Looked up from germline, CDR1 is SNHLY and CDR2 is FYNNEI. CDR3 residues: CASSERGSSGNTIYF. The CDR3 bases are TGTGCCAGCAGTGAACGGGGGAGCTCTGGAAACACCATATATTTT. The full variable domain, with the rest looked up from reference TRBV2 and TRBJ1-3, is EPEVTQTPSHQVTQMGQEVILRCVPISNHLYFYWYRQILGQKVEFLVSFYNNEISEKSEIFDDQFSVERPDGSNFTLKIRSTKLEDSAMYFCASSERGSSGNTIYFGEGSWLTVV.

For the CDR3, the DNA is TGCGCCAGCAGTGGGGTATTTAACACCGGGGAGCTGTTTTTT. It specifies CASSGVFNTGELFF. V gene TRBV10-1 combines with J gene TRBJ2-2; D call uncertain. CDR3 length: 14 amino acids. Trimming pared 4 bases from V and 2 bases from J, leaving 8 bases between. CDR1 and CDR2 from the germline V gene are WNHNN and SYGVQD (reference sequence).

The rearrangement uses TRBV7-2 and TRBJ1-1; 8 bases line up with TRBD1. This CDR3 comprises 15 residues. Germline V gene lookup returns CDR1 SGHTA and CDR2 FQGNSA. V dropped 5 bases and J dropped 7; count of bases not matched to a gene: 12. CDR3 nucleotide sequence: TGTGCCAGCAGCACCCCCAGGGGGCTGGGTGGTGAAGCTTTCTTT. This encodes CASSTPRGLGGEAFF.

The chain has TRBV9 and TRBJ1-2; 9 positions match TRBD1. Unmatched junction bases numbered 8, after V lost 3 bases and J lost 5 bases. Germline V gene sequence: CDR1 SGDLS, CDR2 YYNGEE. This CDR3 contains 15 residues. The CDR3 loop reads CASSAAGTGRYGYTF. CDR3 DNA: TGTGCCAGCAGCGCGGCCGGGACAGGGCGGTATGGCTACACCTTC.

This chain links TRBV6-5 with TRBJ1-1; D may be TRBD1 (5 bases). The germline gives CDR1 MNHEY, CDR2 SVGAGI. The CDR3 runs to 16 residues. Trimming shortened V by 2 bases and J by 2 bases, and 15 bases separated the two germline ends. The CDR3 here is CASSYGQGRGNTEAFF. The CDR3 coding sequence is TGTGCCAGCAGTTACGGTCAGGGACGAGGAAACACTGAAGCTTTCTTT.

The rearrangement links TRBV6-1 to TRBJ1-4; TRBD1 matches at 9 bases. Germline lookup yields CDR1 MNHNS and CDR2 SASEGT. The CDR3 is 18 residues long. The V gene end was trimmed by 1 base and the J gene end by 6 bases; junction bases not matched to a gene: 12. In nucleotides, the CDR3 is TGTGCCAGCAGTGAAGGGGTTTTACCGGGACAGGGACATGAAAAACTGTTTTTT. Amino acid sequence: CASSEGVLPGQGHEKLFF.

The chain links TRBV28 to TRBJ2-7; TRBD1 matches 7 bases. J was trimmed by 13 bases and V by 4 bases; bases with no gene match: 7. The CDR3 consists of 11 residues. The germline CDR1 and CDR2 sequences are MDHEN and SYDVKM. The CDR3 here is CASSSGQPPYF. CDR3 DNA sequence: TGTGCCAGCAGTTCGGGACAGCCACCCTACTTC.

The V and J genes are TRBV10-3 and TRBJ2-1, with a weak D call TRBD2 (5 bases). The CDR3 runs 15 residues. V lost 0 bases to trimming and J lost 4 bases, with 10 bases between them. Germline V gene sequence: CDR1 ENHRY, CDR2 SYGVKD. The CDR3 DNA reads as TGTGCCATCAGTGAGTCTTGGACTGGGTACAATGAGCAGTTCTTC. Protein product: CAISESWTGYNEQFF.

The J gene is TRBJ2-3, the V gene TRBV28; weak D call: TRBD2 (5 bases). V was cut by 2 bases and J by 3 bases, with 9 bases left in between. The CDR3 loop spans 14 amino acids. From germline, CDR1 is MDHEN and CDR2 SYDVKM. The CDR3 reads CASSLLPGTDTQYF. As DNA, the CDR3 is TGTGCCAGCAGTTTACTTCCGGGGACAGATACGCAGTATTTT.

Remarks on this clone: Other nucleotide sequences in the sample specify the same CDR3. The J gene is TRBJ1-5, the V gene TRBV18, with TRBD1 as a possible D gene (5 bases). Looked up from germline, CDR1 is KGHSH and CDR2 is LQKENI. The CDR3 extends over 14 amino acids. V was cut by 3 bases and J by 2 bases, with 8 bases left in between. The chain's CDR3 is CASSPSQGNQPQHF. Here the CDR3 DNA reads TGTGCCAGCTCACCCTCACAGGGCAATCAGCCCCAGCATTTT.

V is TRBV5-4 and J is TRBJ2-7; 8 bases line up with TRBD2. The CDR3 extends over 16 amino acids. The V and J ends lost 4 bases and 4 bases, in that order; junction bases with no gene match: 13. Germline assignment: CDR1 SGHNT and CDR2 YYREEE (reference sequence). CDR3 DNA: TGTGCCAGCAGCCCCGGGAATAGCGGGGCCGATTACGAGCAGTACTTC. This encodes CASSPGNSGADYEQYF. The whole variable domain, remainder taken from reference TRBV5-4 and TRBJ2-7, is ETGVTQSPTHLIKTRGQQVTLRCSSQSGHNTVSWYQQALGQGPQFIFQYYREEENGRGNFPPRFSGLQFPNYSSELNVNALELDDSALYLCASSPGNSGADYEQYFGPGTRLTVT.

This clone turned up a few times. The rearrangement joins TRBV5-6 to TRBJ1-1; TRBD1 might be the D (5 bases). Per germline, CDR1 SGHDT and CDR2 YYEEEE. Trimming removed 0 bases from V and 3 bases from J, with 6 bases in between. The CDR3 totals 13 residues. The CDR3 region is CASSLARDTEAFF. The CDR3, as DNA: TGTGCCAGCAGCTTGGCCAGGGACACTGAAGCTTTCTTT. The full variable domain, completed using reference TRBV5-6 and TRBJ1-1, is DAGVTQSPTHLIKTRGQQVTLRCSPKSGHDTVSWYQQALGQGPQFIFQYYEEEERQRGNFPDRFSGHQFPNYSSELNVNALLLGDSALYLCASSLARDTEAFFGQGTRLTVV.

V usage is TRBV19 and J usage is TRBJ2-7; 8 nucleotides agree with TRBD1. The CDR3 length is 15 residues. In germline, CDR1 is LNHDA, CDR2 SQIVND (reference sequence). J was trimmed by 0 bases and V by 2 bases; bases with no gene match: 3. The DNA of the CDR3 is TGTGCCAGTAGTATACGACAGGGGAGCTCCTACGAGCAGTACTTC. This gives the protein CASSIRQGSSYEQYF. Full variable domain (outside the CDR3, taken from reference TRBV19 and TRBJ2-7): DGGITQSPKYLFRKEGQNVTLSCEQNLNHDAMYWYRQDPGQGLRLIYYSQIVNDFQKGDIAEGYSVSREKKESFPLTVTSAQKNPTAFYLCASSIRQGSSYEQYFGPGTRLTVT.

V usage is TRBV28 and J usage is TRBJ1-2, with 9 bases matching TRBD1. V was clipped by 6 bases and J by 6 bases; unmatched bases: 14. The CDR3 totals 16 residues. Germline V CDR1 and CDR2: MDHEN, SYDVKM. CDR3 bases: TGTGCCAGCAGAGCGGAGCCTTGGACAGGGGAGCATGGCTACACCTTC. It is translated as CASRAEPWTGEHGYTF.

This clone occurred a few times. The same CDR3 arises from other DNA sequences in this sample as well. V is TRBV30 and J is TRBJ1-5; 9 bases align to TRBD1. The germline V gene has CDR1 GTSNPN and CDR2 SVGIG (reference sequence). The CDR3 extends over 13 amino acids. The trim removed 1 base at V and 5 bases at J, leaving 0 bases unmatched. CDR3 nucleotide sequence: TGTGCCTGGAGTGGACAGGGGGATCAGCCCCAGCATTTT. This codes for CAWSGQGDQPQHF.

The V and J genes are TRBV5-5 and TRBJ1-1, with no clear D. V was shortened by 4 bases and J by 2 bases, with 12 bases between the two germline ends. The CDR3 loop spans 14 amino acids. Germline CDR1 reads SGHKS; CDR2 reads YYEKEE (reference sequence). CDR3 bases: TGTGCCAGCAGCCAACAGATCACCAACACTGAAGCTTTCTTT. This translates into CASSQQITNTEAFF. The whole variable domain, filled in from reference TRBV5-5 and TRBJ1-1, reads DAGVTQSPTHLIKTRGQQVTLRCSPISGHKSVSWYQQVLGQGPQFIFQYYEKEERGRGNFPDRFSARQFPNYSSELNVNALLLGDSALYLCASSQQITNTEAFFGQGTRLTVV.

The CDR3 is CASSLRLAGTSTDTQYF. The CDR3 DNA reads TGTGCCAGCAGCCTCCGACTAGCGGGGACTAGCACAGATACGCAGTATTTT. V gene TRBV5-4 combines with J gene TRBJ2-3; 11 bases line up with TRBD2. This CDR3 spans 17 amino acids. Trimming took 4 bases from V and 0 from J; bases not matched to a gene: 7. CDR1 and CDR2 from the germline V gene are SGHNT and YYREEE (reference sequence).

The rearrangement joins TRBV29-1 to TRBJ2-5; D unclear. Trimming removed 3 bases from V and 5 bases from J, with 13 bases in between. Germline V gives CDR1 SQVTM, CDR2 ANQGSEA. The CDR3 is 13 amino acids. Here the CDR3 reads CSVEWGKGETQYF. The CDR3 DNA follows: TGCAGCGTTGAGTGGGGAAAAGGGGAGACCCAGTACTTC.

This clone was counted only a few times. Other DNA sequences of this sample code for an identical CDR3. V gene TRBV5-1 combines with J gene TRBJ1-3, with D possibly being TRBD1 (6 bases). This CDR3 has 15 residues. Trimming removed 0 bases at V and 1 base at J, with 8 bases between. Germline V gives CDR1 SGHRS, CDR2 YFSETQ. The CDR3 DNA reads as TGCGCCAGCAGCTTGGAAGGGGGATCTGGAAACACCATATATTTT. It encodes CASSLEGGSGNTIYF. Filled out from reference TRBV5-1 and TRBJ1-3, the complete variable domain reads KAGVTQTPRYLIKTRGQQVTLSCSPISGHRSVSWYQQTPGQGLQFLFEYFSETQRNKGNFPGRFSGRQFSNSRSEMNVSTLELGDSALYLCASSLEGGSGNTIYFGEGSWLTVV.

The CDR3 DNA reads as TGCGCCAGCAGCCATGTAGCGGATATGGGTCCCGGGGAGCTGTTTTTT. As protein: CASSHVADMGPGELFF. The chain uses TRBV4-1 and TRBJ2-2, with D perhaps matching TRBD2 (6 bases). The CDR3 has 16 residues. Germline lookup yields CDR1 MGHRA and CDR2 YSYEKL. V lost 3 bases and J 6 bases, leaving 17 bases between the germline ends.

CDR3 nucleotides: TGTGCCAGTAGTTTGGGGACGGTCTACAATGAGCAGTTCTTC. Residues: CASSLGTVYNEQFF. The chain employs TRBV19 and TRBJ2-1, with D possibly being TRBD1 or TRBD2 (5 bases each). From germline, CDR1 is LNHDA and CDR2 SQIVND (reference sequence). The CDR3 length is 14 residues. V lost 5 bases and J lost 3, with 11 bases in between.

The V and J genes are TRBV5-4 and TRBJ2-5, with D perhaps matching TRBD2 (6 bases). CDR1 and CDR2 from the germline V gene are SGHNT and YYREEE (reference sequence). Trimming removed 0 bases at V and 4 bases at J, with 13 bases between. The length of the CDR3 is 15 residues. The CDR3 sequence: CASSLALGGLETQYF. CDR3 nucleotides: TGTGCCAGCAGCTTGGCCCTGGGGGGATTAGAGACCCAGTACTTC.

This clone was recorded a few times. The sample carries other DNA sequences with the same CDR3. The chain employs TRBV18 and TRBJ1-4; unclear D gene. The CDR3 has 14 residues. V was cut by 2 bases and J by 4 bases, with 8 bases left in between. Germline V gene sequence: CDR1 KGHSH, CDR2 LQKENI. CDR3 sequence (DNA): TGTGCCAGCTCACCATCCGGCAGTAATGAAAAACTGTTTTTT. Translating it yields CASSPSGSNEKLFF.

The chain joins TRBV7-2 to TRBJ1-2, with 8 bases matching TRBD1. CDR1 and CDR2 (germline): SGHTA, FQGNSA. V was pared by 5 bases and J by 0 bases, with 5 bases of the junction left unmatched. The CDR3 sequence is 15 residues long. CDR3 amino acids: CASSPPGQANYGYTF. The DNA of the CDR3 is TGTGCCAGCAGCCCTCCGGGACAGGCTAACTATGGCTACACCTTC.

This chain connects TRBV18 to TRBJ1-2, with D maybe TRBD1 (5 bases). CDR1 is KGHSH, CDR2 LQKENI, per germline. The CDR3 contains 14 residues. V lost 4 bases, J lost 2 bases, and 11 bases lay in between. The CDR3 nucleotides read TGTGCCAGCTCACGTACCGACAGAAACTATGGCTACACCTTC. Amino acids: CASSRTDRNYGYTF.

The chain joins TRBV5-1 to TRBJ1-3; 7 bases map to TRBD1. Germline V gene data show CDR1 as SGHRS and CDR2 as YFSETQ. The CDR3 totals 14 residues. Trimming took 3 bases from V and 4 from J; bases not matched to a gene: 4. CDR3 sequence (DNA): TGCGCCAGCAGCTCAAGGGACAGCGGAAACACCATATATTTT. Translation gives CASSSRDSGNTIYF.

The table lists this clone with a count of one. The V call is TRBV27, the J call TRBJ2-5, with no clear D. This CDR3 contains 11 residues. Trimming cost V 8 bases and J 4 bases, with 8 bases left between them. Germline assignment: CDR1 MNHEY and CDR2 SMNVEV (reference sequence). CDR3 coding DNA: TGTGCCAGCGGACGAGGAGAGACCCAGTACTTC. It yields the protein CASGRGETQYF.

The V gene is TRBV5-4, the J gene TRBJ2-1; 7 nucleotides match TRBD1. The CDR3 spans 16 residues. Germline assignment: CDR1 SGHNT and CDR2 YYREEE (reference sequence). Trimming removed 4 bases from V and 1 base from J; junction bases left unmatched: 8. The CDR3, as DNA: TGTGCCAGCAGCCTTCCGGGACAGCGGTCCTACAATGAGCAGTTCTTC. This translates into CASSLPGQRSYNEQFF.

CDR3 region: CASGREKLFF. In nucleotides, the CDR3 is TGTGCCAGCGGGAGGGAAAAACTGTTTTTT. The V and J genes are TRBV6-1 and TRBJ1-4; D is unclear. The CDR3 runs to 10 residues. Germline V lookup: CDR1 MNHNS, CDR2 SASEGT. The V end was cut by 8 bases, the J end by 8 bases, with 6 bases between.